The next 13 T cell receptor beta chains were all read from a single sample in a study of blood T cell repertoires in COVID-19. Some clones are missing from TCRdb's copy, which holds only in-frame ones; the method was immunoSEQ multiplex PCR. The sample has around 260,000 clones, roughly 85% seen once. The sequenced sample was PBMCs or T cells enriched from blood (not recorded which). These receptors were collected from a woman aged 30 to 39 who had recovered from COVID-19.

V is TRBV24-1 and J is TRBJ2-1; TRBD2 agrees at 12 bases. V shed 9 bases, J shed 3 bases, and the junction held 2 bases outside the gene matches. Germline V gives CDR1 KGHDR, CDR2 SFDVKD. The CDR3 extends over 14 amino acids. In DNA form, the CDR3 reads TGTGCCACCGCGACTAGCGGGAGCTACAATGAGCAGTTCTTC. This sequence encodes CATATSGSYNEQFF.

This chain links TRBV29-1 with TRBJ1-1; D not resolved. The CDR3 is 12 amino acids. Germline V gene lookup returns CDR1 SQVTM and CDR2 ANQGSEA. The V end lost 3 bases, the J end lost 10 bases, and 15 bases lay between the germline ends. The CDR3 nucleotides are TGCAGCGTTGAGGGAGGGCCCCTTGGAGCTTTCTTT. This codes for CSVEGGPLGAFF.

This chain connects TRBV25-1 to TRBJ1-6; TRBD1 aligns across 8 bases. The CDR3 has 15 residues. Germline-derived CDR1 and CDR2 are MGHDK and SYGVNS. V lost 6 bases and J lost 12; bases outside the gene matches: 13. The CDR3 DNA reads as TGTGCCAGCAGCTTGAGGGGGACAGGTCGGGAACCCCTCCACTTT. Encoded protein: CASSLRGTGREPLHF.

The chain joins TRBV13 to TRBJ1-1; possible D gene TRBD1, 5 bases. The CDR3 is 16 amino acids. With 0 bases removed from V and 5 bases from J, the gap between germline ends came to 16 bases. CDR1 is PRHDT, CDR2 FYEKMQ, per germline (reference sequence). CDR3 bases: TGTGCCAGCAGCTTAGGGTCGACAGCATCCCAGACTGAAGCTTTCTTT. This gives the protein CASSLGSTASQTEAFF.

The chain combines TRBV11-2 with TRBJ2-7; D gene unclear. The CDR3 contains 12 residues. V was clipped by 5 bases and J by 3 bases, with 8 bases between them. Germline values: CDR1 SGHAT, CDR2 FQNNGV. In DNA, the CDR3 is TGTGCCAGCAGCCCCTCCGGCTACGAGCAGTACTTC. Its translation is CASSPSGYEQYF.

Notes on this clone: Other DNA sequences from this sample encode an identical CDR3 as well. V and J are TRBV5-1 and TRBJ2-7; TRBD1 matches 9 bases. This CDR3 is 14 amino acids long. Germline CDR1 and CDR2: SGHRS and YFSETQ. The V gene end was trimmed by 0 bases and the J gene end by 4 bases; junction bases not matched to a gene: 2. CDR3 in DNA: TGCGCCAGCAGCTTGGGGACAGGGGTTTACGAGCAGTACTTC. Protein: CASSLGTGVYEQYF.

This rearrangement joins TRBV19 to TRBJ1-2; D remains unclear. There are 13 residues in the CDR3. The germline CDR1 and CDR2 sequences are LNHDA and SQIVND (reference sequence). V was shortened by 3 bases and J by 8 bases, with 13 bases between the two germline ends. The CDR3 coding sequence is TGTGCCAGTAGTATTAGCCCCGGGTGGGGCTACACCTTC. Translated, it gives CASSISPGWGYTF.

The genes are TRBV13 and TRBJ1-1; no reliable D call. The V end lost 0 bases, the J end lost 8 bases, and 10 bases lay between the germline ends. The CDR3 spans 13 residues. Germline CDR1 is PRHDT and CDR2 is FYEKMQ (reference sequence). This CDR3 is CASSLGAGVEAFF. As DNA, the CDR3 is TGTGCCAGCAGCTTAGGGGCCGGGGTCGAAGCTTTCTTT.

This chain joins TRBV19 and TRBJ1-5, with D perhaps matching TRBD1 (5 bases). The CDR3 has 15 amino acids. V gave up 7 bases and J gave up 1 base, with 14 bases separating them. Germline-derived CDR1 and CDR2 are LNHDA and SQIVND (reference sequence). The CDR3 DNA is TGTGCCAGTAACTCAGGGTGGGGAAGCAATCAGCCCCAGCATTTT. It is translated as CASNSGWGSNQPQHF.

The chain combines TRBV6-4 with TRBJ2-3; 7 bases fit TRBD2. Germline CDR1 and CDR2: MRHNA and SNTAGT. CDR3 length equals 15 residues. V was pared by 6 bases and J by 1 base, with 7 bases of the junction left unmatched. CDR3 nucleotide sequence: TGTGCCAGCAGCCCTGGGGGGGTTCGCACAGATACGCAGTATTTT. This encodes CASSPGGVRTDTQYF.

This clone is medium-sized. Mismatch with germline at one junction end may stem from a read error. The rearrangement links TRBV7-9 to TRBJ1-4; no clear D. The CDR3 covers 11 residues. Germline CDR1 reads SEHNR; CDR2 reads FQNEAQ (reference sequence). The CDR3 loop reads CASSLNALLVF. CDR3 sequence (DNA): TGTGCCAGCAGCTTAAATGCCCTACTGGTTTTT.

This clone was counted a single time. The chain joins TRBV11-2 to TRBJ2-5; D might be TRBD2 (5 bases). CDR3 length: 14 amino acids. V was trimmed by 0 bases and J by 4 bases, leaving 9 bases between them. Germline CDR1 reads SGHAT; CDR2 reads FQNNGV. This CDR3 is CASSLDAGSETQYF. The CDR3 nucleotides read TGTGCCAGCAGCTTAGATGCGGGCTCAGAGACCCAGTACTTC.

The genes are TRBV28 and TRBJ2-1; 13 bases match TRBD2. CDR3 size: 13 residues. After removal of 11 bases from V and 10 bases from J, the junction contained 8 bases not matched to a gene. The germline V gene has CDR1 MDHEN and CDR2 SYDVKM. CDR3 sequence reads: CALRLAGGREQFF. For the CDR3, the DNA is TGTGCCTTGAGACTAGCGGGGGGAAGAGAGCAGTTCTTC. The full variable domain, its missing parts supplied by reference TRBV28 and TRBJ2-1, is DVKVTQSSRYLVKRTGEKVFLECVQDMDHENMFWYRQDPGLGLRLIYFSYDVKMKEKGDIPEGYSVSREKKERFSLILESASTNQTSMYLCALRLAGGREQFFGPGTRLTVL.